This passage covers 11 T cell receptor beta chains from one sample sequenced in a study of T-cell memory formation after mild COVID-19. TCRdb ran MiXCR on the 5' RACE reads and lists one entry per CDR3 protein. The sample includes 550,000 to 650,000 distinct CDR3 sequences, 15% to 20% of them seen just once. Sample: PBMCs or a T cell subset sorted from them (not recorded which). The receptors were sampled from an adult woman who had mild COVID-19 (a few samples of this study predate the infection). Cell type and time point are not known.

The V call is TRBV6-6, the J call TRBJ2-7; the D is unclear. The CDR3 loop spans 15 amino acids. Germline V CDR1 and CDR2: MNHNY, SVGAGI (reference sequence). Trimming left V 2 bases short and J 4 bases short, with 15 bases between. The CDR3 protein is CASSYLGGETYEQYF. CDR3 coding DNA: TGTGCCAGCAGTTACCTCGGTGGGGAAACGTACGAGCAGTACTTC.

Only a few counts were recorded for this clonotype. The chain carries TRBV12-3 or TRBV12-4 and TRBJ2-3; 12 bases fit TRBD2. This CDR3 is built from 16 residues. Trimming at V came to 6 bases and at J to 3 bases, leaving 7 bases not matched to a gene. This CDR3 reads CASRSSGREDTDTQYF. CDR3 in DNA: TGTGCCAGCAGGTCTAGCGGGAGGGAAGATACAGATACGCAGTATTTT.

This clonotype was seen a few times. The V call is TRBV25-1, the J call TRBJ1-1; weak D call: TRBD1 (6 bases). Trimming removed 5 bases at V and 2 bases at J, with 15 bases between. Looked up from germline, CDR1 is MGHDK and CDR2 is SYGVNS. The CDR3 is 15 amino acids. CDR3 loop: CASSYRTDLNTEAFF. For the CDR3, the DNA is TGTGCCAGCAGTTACCGGACAGACTTAAACACTGAAGCTTTCTTT.

The V and J genes are TRBV12-3 or TRBV12-4 and TRBJ1-1; D not certain. There are 15 residues in the CDR3. With 2 bases removed from V and 3 bases from J, the gap between germline ends came to 13 bases. CDR3 sequence: CASSLIGPRDTEAFF. The CDR3 nucleotides read TGTGCCAGCAGTTTAATAGGACCAAGGGACACTGAAGCTTTCTTT.

The V and J genes are TRBV12-3 or TRBV12-4 and TRBJ2-7; D possibly matches TRBD1 or TRBD2 (5 bases each). The ends were cut back, 6 bases at V and 10 bases at J, with 16 bases in the middle. This CDR3 has 12 residues. The CDR3, as DNA: TGTGCCAGCAGCCTCCGGGACGGAAAACAGTACTTC. As protein: CASSLRDGKQYF.

This chain joins TRBV3-1 and TRBJ1-1; D might be TRBD1 (5 bases). The CDR3 consists of 16 residues. Germline CDR1 reads LGHDT; CDR2 reads YNNKEL (reference sequence). V was cut by 0 bases and J by 2 bases, with 13 bases left in between. The CDR3 region is CASSQDPAGSNTEAFF. The CDR3 nucleotides read TGTGCCAGCAGCCAAGACCCCGCAGGGAGTAACACTGAAGCTTTCTTT. Supplemented by reference TRBV3-1 and TRBJ1-1, the full variable domain reads DTAVSQTPKYLVTQMGNDKSIKCEQNLGHDTMYWYKQDSKKFLKIMFSYNNKELIINETVPNRFSPKSPDKAHLNLHINSLELGDSAVYFCASSQDPAGSNTEAFFGQGTRLTVV.

This rearrangement joins TRBV24-1 to TRBJ1-5; D might be TRBD1 (5 bases). With 3 bases removed from V and 2 bases from J, the gap between germline ends came to 10 bases. The CDR3 spans 15 residues. Germline V CDR1 and CDR2: KGHDR, SFDVKD. CDR3 coding DNA: TGTGCCACCAGTGATGGGGGAAGTGGCAATCAGCCCCAGCATTTT. Translation: CATSDGGSGNQPQHF.

This chain uses TRBV27 with TRBJ2-3, with D uncertain. Germline CDR1 is MNHEY and CDR2 is SMNVEV (reference sequence). Deletions cut 3 bases from V and 2 bases from J, with 6 bases between. The CDR3 runs to 13 residues. The DNA of the CDR3 is TGTGCCAGCAGTTTCTTCAACACAGATACGCAGTATTTT. It yields the protein CASSFFNTDTQYF.

This clonotype was seen only a few times. The chain is built from TRBV15 and TRBJ2-7; 8 bases align to TRBD1. CDR3 length equals 15 residues. The germline CDR1 and CDR2 sequences are LNHNV and YYDKDF (reference sequence). J gave up 1 base and V 4 bases, and 6 bases lay outside the gene matches. The CDR3 DNA follows: TGTGCCACCAGCATTCAGACAGGGGTTTCCTACGAGCAGTACTTC. Translation: CATSIQTGVSYEQYF.

The sample holds one count of this clonotype. CDR3 nucleotide sequence: TGTGCCAGCAGCCACGCCGGCTACAATGAGCAGTTCTTC. This encodes CASSHAGYNEQFF. The chain is built from TRBV25-1 and TRBJ2-1; D not certain. Looked up from germline, CDR1 is MGHDK and CDR2 is SYGVNS. Deletions cut 6 bases from V and 3 bases from J, with 9 bases between. This CDR3 is 13 amino acids long.

This clonotype was found a few times. This rearrangement joins TRBV25-1 to TRBJ1-4; D may be TRBD1 (5 bases). The V end lost 4 bases, the J end lost 4 bases, and 13 bases lay between the germline ends. The CDR3 spans 15 residues. The germline gives CDR1 MGHDK, CDR2 SYGVNS. In DNA form, the CDR3 reads TGTGCCAGCAGTGGAGCCGGGACTGGTAATGAAAAACTGTTTTTT. It translates to CASSGAGTGNEKLFF.